The sequence of this T cell receptor beta chain was determined in a study of blood T cell repertoires in COVID-19. Overall study context: Samples taken during acute and convalescent COVID-19 were collected in the United States, Italy and Spain. T cells, B-cell-depleted T cells, or PBMCs provided the cDNA or gDNA that served as material.

The germline gives CDR1 ENHRY, CDR2 SYGVKD. The CDR3 covers 15 residues. The V and J ends lost 3 bases and 7 bases, in that order; junction bases with no gene match: 4. Source study methods: Amplification with reference gene primers provided the estimates of nucleated cell counts. The repertoire was sequenced with immunoSEQ multiplex PCR; TCRdb's copy has only in-frame clones and lacks some. From that table come the V and J calls and clone size; the DNA was used to work out D and trimming. Of over 45,000 clones listed, approximately 80% were seen once; the top ten hold about 18%. The TCR comes from a human donor with active or convalescent COVID-19. The donor label of this sample is uncertain. The J gene is TRBJ1-6, the V gene TRBV10-3, with 9 bases lining up with TRBD1. Input material: peripheral blood. CDR3 DNA: TGTGCCATCAGTGAAGGAGGACAGGGGAATTCACCCCTCCACTTT. It codes for CAISEGGQGNSPLHF.